The 5 T cell receptor beta chains reported below all come from one sample, sequenced in a study of T-cell memory formation after mild COVID-19 (dated by TCRdb to the early 2020s). Library construction relied on 5' RACE. TCRdb names Illumina NovaSeq 6000 as the instrument used. TCRdb passed the public sequencing reads through fastp at Q25 and MiXCR, retaining productive beta sequences. Under each unique CDR3 protein, matching rows form one entry showing the most common genes and DNA. In all, the sample holds about 310,000 distinct CDR3 sequences, and about 16% of those were seen once. The top ten clones comprise 22% of the sample. The sample comprised PBMCs or a T cell subset sorted from them (not recorded which). These receptors were taken from a man in his late teens or twenties who had mild COVID-19 (a few samples of this study predate the infection). The sample titles of this study are shuffled in the database, so cell type and time point are left out; the donor was told from shared clones.

This clonotype was seen more than once but under ten times. J is TRBJ2-2 and V is TRBV5-1; the match to TRBD2 covers 9 bases. The V gene end was trimmed by 7 bases and the J gene end by 2 bases; junction bases not matched to a gene: 9. The CDR3 extends over 16 amino acids. Germline CDR1 is SGHRS and CDR2 is YFSETQ. The CDR3: CASVLSGGPNTGELFF. For the CDR3, the DNA is TGCGCCAGCGTCCTAAGCGGGGGGCCCAACACCGGGGAGCTGTTTTTT.

This clonotype was seen at least ten times. The rearrangement uses TRBV20-1 and TRBJ2-6; D may be TRBD1 (5 bases). Trimming stripped 6 bases from V and 0 bases from J, with 15 bases between. CDR3 size: 16 residues. CDR1 and CDR2 (germline): DFQATT, SNEGSKA (reference sequence). CDR3 sequence reads: CSASRTGISGANVLTF. CDR3 DNA: TGCAGTGCCAGCCGAACAGGTATCTCTGGGGCCAACGTCCTGACTTTC.

This clonotype was found a few times. This rearrangement joins TRBV29-1 to TRBJ2-3; 8 bases align to TRBD2. The ends lost 7 bases at V and 6 bases at J; junction bases unmatched: 12. Germline CDR1 reads SQVTM; CDR2 reads ANQGSEA. This CDR3 has 14 residues. CDR3 bases: TGCAGCGAGAGCCGCGGGGGGACCACGGATACGCAGTATTTT. This gives the protein CSESRGGTTDTQYF.

This clonotype was seen only a few times. This chain links TRBV5-1 with TRBJ1-1; D is perhaps TRBD1 (6 bases). The V and J ends lost 1 base and 3 bases respectively, with 10 bases between them. Germline lookup yields CDR1 SGHRS and CDR2 YFSETQ. The CDR3 extends over 14 amino acids. The chain's CDR3 is CASSLPDRHTEAFF. In nucleotides, the CDR3 is TGCGCCAGCAGCTTGCCGGACAGACACACTGAAGCTTTCTTT.

This clonotype came up a few times. The chain couples TRBV7-2 to TRBJ1-6; 7 bases fit TRBD1. With V trimmed by 1 base and J by 10 bases, 7 bases remained unmatched. From germline, CDR1 is SGHTA and CDR2 FQGNSA. The CDR3 runs to 15 residues. The CDR3 bases are TGTGCCAGCAGCTTAGGCCCCCAGGGGGGGTCACCCCTCCACTTT. Protein product: CASSLGPQGGSPLHF.